A selection of T cell receptor beta chains follows, all from one sample in a study of PD-L1 blockade in urothelial cancer. The method was immunoSEQ multiplex PCR; TCRdb's version includes in-frame clones alone and lacks a portion of them. The sample yields some 27,000 clones, 80% seen once. The specimen was PBMCs, collected around atezolizumab (anti-PD-L1) treatment. All receptors derive from a middle-aged man with urothelial cancer. Both conserved end residues are part of each CDR3. A D gene is named only where the DNA matches it firmly. A row's size may be missing; if present it is once, few, many or a size class.

>-|TRBV5-1|-|TRBJ2-5
TGCGCCAGCAGCTTTTCCCCTCCAGGGACCCAGTACTTC
CASSFSPPGTQYF
>-|TRBV18|TRBD2|TRBJ2-5
TGTGCCAGCTCACCGGGACTAGCGGGACAAGAGACCCAGTACTTC
CASSPGLAGQETQYF
>few|TRBV4-1|TRBD1|TRBJ2-5
TGCGCCAGCAGCCAAGGGACAGGGGGACTCTTGGGCCACTCCAACCAAGAGACCCAGTACTTC
CASSQGTGGLLGHSNQETQYF
>-|TRBV10-1|-|TRBJ1-5
TGCGCCAGCAGTGAGTACAGTAAGCCCCAGCATTTT
CASSEYSKPQHF
>-|TRBV28|TRBD1|TRBJ2-5
TGTGCCAGCAGTTTAAGAGGTCAGGGGGCACGGGAGACCCAGTACTTC
CASSLRGQGARETQYF
>few|TRBV10-3|-|TRBJ1-2
TGTGCCATCAGGGACGGGGTAGGAGGCTACACCTTC
CAIRDGVGGYTF
>-|TRBV19|TRBD2|TRBJ2-3
TGTGCCAGTAGTGCCCTGGGGGGGAACACAGATACGCAGTATTTT
CASSALGGNTDTQYF
>-|TRBV7-2|-|TRBJ2-5
TGTGCCAGCAGCTTAGGATCGACAGGAGAGACCCAGTACTTC
CASSLGSTGETQYF
>-|TRBV11-2|TRBD2|TRBJ2-5
TGTGCCAGCAGCCAGCGTGCTAGCGGATTCCAAGAGACCCAGTACTTC
CASSQRASGFQETQYF
>-|TRBV15|TRBD2|TRBJ2-7
TGTGCCACCAGCGTCGGGACTAGGGGCTACGAGCAGTACTTC
CATSVGTRGYEQYF
>-|TRBV7-2|TRBD2|TRBJ2-3
TGTGCCAGCAGCTTAGGATTGCGGGGGAACGCGGATACGCAGTATTTT
CASSLGLRGNADTQYF
>few|TRBV5-6|-|TRBJ1-5
TGTGCCAGCAGCCCAGGGAGCAATCAGCCCCAGCATTTT
CASSPGSNQPQHF
>-|TRBV7-9|TRBD2|TRBJ2-5
TGTGCCAGCAGCCTTGGGACTAGCGGGAGCGGTGAGACCCAGTACTTC
CASSLGTSGSGETQYF
>-|TRBV19|-|TRBJ1-6
TGTGCCAGTAGACCGACGGAGACCTATAATTCACCCCTCCACTTT
CASRPTETYNSPLHF
>-|TRBV5-8|-|TRBJ2-5
TGTGCCAGCAGCTTGGGCAGGAACCAAGAGACCCAGTACTTC
CASSLGRNQETQYF
>few|TRBV2|-|TRBJ1-6
TGTGCCAGCACCCTGGGGGACTTACCAAATTCACCCCTCCACTTT
CASTLGDLPNSPLHF
>-|TRBV19|TRBD2|TRBJ2-1
TGTGCCAGTAGACTCACTAGCGGGGGCTACAATGAGCAGTTCTTC
CASRLTSGGYNEQFF
>once|TRBV10-1|TRBD2|TRBJ2-3
TGCGCCAGCAGTGAAGGTCTAGCGGGATACGATACGCAGTATTTT
CASSEGLAGYDTQYF
>few|TRBV6-6|-|TRBJ1-4
TGTGCCAGCAGCTCAGATGAAAAACTGTTTTTT
CASSSDEKLFF
>-|TRBV6-1|TRBD2|TRBJ2-7
TGTGCCGGGGCGGGGGACGGCTACGAGCAGTACTTC
CAGAGDGYEQYF
>-|TRBV19|-|TRBJ1-3
TGTGCCAGTAGCAGGCTCTCTGGAAACACCATATATTTT
CASSRLSGNTIYF
>-|TRBV9|TRBD1|TRBJ1-1
TGTGCCAGCAGCGTAGGGACAGGGGGCGAAGCTTTCTTT
CASSVGTGGEAFF
>-|TRBV7-2|-|TRBJ2-5
TGTGCCAGCAGCTTTGCGGGGGCGGGGGAGACCCAGTACTTC
CASSFAGAGETQYF
>-|TRBV5-6|-|TRBJ1-1
TGTGCCAGCAAGTGGAGGACTGAAGCTTTCTTT
CASKWRTEAFF
>-|TRBV11-2|-|TRBJ1-2
TGTGCCAGCAGCGCAGAAGTGTCCGGCTACACCTTC
CASSAEVSGYTF
>-|TRBV14|TRBD1|TRBJ2-2
TGTGCCAGCAGGGGACAGGGCGGGGAGCTGTTTTTT
CASRGQGGELFF
>-|TRBV27|TRBD1|TRBJ1-1
TGTGCCAGCAGTTTTTGGGACAGGGGGCGAGCTTTCTTT
CASSFWDRGRAFF
>-|TRBV7-8|-|TRBJ1-6
TGTGCCAGCAGCTTAGGGGGGGGACCCCTCCACTTT
CASSLGGGPLHF
>-|TRBV2|TRBD1|TRBJ1-4
TGTGCCAGCAGGACACAGGGGCTTAATGAAAAACTGTTTTTT
CASRTQGLNEKLFF
>-|TRBV2|-|TRBJ2-3
TGTGCCAGCAGTGAATCCTCTAGCACAGATACGCAGTATTTT
CASSESSSTDTQYF
>-|TRBV7-6|-|TRBJ1-1
TGTGCCAGCAGGCCAGACTCGACAGCACCTGAAGCTTTCTTT
CASRPDSTAPEAFF
>-|TRBV9|TRBD2|TRBJ2-3
TGTGCCAGCAGCGCTGAAGCGGGGGGGCGTACAGATACGCAGTATTTT
CASSAEAGGRTDTQYF
>-|TRBV7-2|-|TRBJ2-7
TGTGCCAGCAGGGCCCACTACGAGCAGTACTTC
CASRAHYEQYF
>-|TRBV9|-|TRBJ1-1
TGTGCCAGCAGCGTACAGGGTGAGAGGACTGAAGCTTTCTTT
CASSVQGERTEAFF
>-|TRBV7-2|-|TRBJ1-1
TGTGCCAGCAGCTTTAGTGTGCTAAAGAACACTGAAGCTTTCTTT
CASSFSVLKNTEAFF
>-|TRBV6-4|TRBD1|TRBJ1-2
TGTGCCAGCAGAGACAGGGAGCCGGGTGGCTACACCTTC
CASRDREPGGYTF
>-|TRBV6-6|TRBD2|TRBJ2-2
TGTGCCAGCAGTTCCCCGGGACTAGCGAAAACCGGGGAGCTGTTTTTT
CASSSPGLAKTGELFF
>-|TRBV28|TRBD2|TRBJ2-3
TGTGCCAGCAGTTTAGAGGGACTAGCGGGGGAGAGGGGCACAGATACGCAGTATTTT
CASSLEGLAGERGTDTQYF
>-|TRBV28|-|TRBJ2-3
TGTGCCAGCAGTCCGACTATTTCCCCCGATACGCAGTATTTT
CASSPTISPDTQYF
>-|TRBV18|TRBD1|TRBJ2-1
TGTGCCAGCTCTATACAGGGGTGGCAGTTCTTC
CASSIQGWQFF
>once|TRBV9|TRBD2|TRBJ2-2
TGTGCCAGCAGCGTAAGGCCGGGACTAGCGGGGGTAGGCGGGGAGCTGTTTTTT
CASSVRPGLAGVGGELFF
>-|TRBV29-1|-|TRBJ1-1
TGCAGCTTTGGACACGGGGGGGGGACTGAAGCTTTCTTT
CSFGHGGGTEAFF
>once|TRBV5-1|TRBD1|TRBJ2-3
TGCGCCAGCAGCGAACAGGGGGCCCGCACAGATACGCAGTATTTT
CASSEQGARTDTQYF